The 26 T cell receptor beta chains below all came from one sample that was sequenced in a study of shared clonotypes between healthy human individuals. Data came from immunoSEQ multiplex PCR; TCRdb stores just in-frame clones and leaves some out. The table includes 450,000 to 650,000 clones, 70% to 80% detected once. Sequenced material: PBMCs. Receptors originate from a woman aged 35 to 49 in good health. Some clones in this sample may be carry-over from other donors' samples.

The V gene is TRBV30, the J gene TRBJ1-1, with D tentatively TRBD1 (5 bases). The CDR3 totals 13 residues. The V end was cut by 1 base, the J end by 4 bases, with 10 bases between. Germline V CDR1 and CDR2: GTSNPN, SVGIG (reference sequence). The CDR3 region has the DNA TGTGCCTGGAGTGGGTGGGGGGGCACTGAAGCTTTCTTT. This gives the protein CAWSGWGGTEAFF.

This clone was found a few times. The rearrangement joins TRBV5-4 to TRBJ1-4, with 8 positions matching TRBD1. With V trimmed by 4 bases and J by 7 bases, 9 bases remained unmatched. Germline V gives CDR1 SGHNT, CDR2 YYREEE (reference sequence). This CDR3 comprises 15 residues. CDR3 nucleotide sequence: TGTGCCAGCAGCCTCAGACAGGGGAGGGGTGAAAAACTGTTTTTT. This encodes CASSLRQGRGEKLFF.

This clone was detected a few times. The chain combines TRBV6-1 with TRBJ2-5, with TRBD2 as a possible D gene (5 bases). The DNA end lines up better with TRBJ2-7; the J call may be wrong. Germline CDR1 reads MNHNS; CDR2 reads SASEGT. The CDR3 covers 14 residues. CDR3 DNA sequence: TGTGCCAGCAGTGAAGGGTGGGAGTCCTACGAGCAGTACTTC. Amino acid sequence: CASSEGWESYEQYF.

The chain is built from TRBV2 and TRBJ1-2; 8 nucleotides align to TRBD1. CDR1 is SNHLY, CDR2 FYNNEI, per germline. J lost 2 bases, V lost 5 bases, and 7 bases had no gene match. This CDR3 contains 15 residues. The CDR3 sequence is CASSYGQGGNYGYTF. As DNA, the CDR3 is TGTGCCAGCAGTTATGGACAGGGAGGGAACTATGGCTACACCTTC.

This clone was seen ten or more times. The chain is built from TRBV15 and TRBJ2-7, with a tentative D call TRBD1 (6 bases). This CDR3 is built from 16 residues. Germline V gives CDR1 LNHNV, CDR2 YYDKDF (reference sequence). V lost 5 bases to trimming and J lost 0 bases, with 17 bases between them. The CDR3 region has the DNA TGTGCCACCAGCCCTGCGTCTGGGGACACCTCCTACGAGCAGTACTTC. It translates to CATSPASGDTSYEQYF. The full variable domain, in which reference TRBV15 and TRBJ2-7 provide the parts outside the CDR3, is DAMVIQNPRYQVTQFGKPVTLSCSQTLNHNVMYWYQQKSSQAPKLLFHYYDKDFNNEADTPDNFQSRRPNTSFCFLDIRSPGLGDTAMYLCATSPASGDTSYEQYFGPGTRLTVT.

Concerning this clone itself: Other nucleotide sequences from this sample produce the same CDR3. The rearrangement links TRBV7-9 to TRBJ1-5; D not certain. The V and J ends lost 2 bases and 4 bases respectively, with 3 bases between them. There are 12 residues in the CDR3. Germline CDR1 SEHNR, CDR2 FQNEAQ (reference sequence). In nucleotides, the CDR3 is TGTGCCAGCAGCTTATCTAATCAGCCCCAGCATTTT. This translates into CASSLSNQPQHF.

V is TRBV5-6 and J is TRBJ1-2; D possibly corresponds to TRBD1 (5 bases). This CDR3 is built from 13 residues. Per germline, CDR1 SGHDT and CDR2 YYEEEE. V dropped 1 base and J dropped 2 bases, with 6 bases sitting between them. This CDR3 reads CASSLSGNYGYTF. The CDR3 nucleotides are TGTGCCAGCAGCTTGTCAGGGAACTATGGCTACACCTTC.

V is TRBV4-1 and J is TRBJ2-7, with unresolved D. The germline V gene has CDR1 MGHRA and CDR2 YSYEKL. The CDR3 runs 13 residues. Trimming shortened V by 5 bases and J by 2 bases, and 10 bases separated the two germline ends. The CDR3 spells CASSESVAYEQYF. CDR3 nucleotide sequence: TGCGCCAGCAGCGAGAGCGTCGCCTACGAGCAGTACTTC.

The chain uses TRBV7-8 and TRBJ2-7; 7 bases fit TRBD1. The ends lost 1 base at V and 5 bases at J; junction bases unmatched: 11. The CDR3 covers 16 residues. CDR1 is SGHVS, CDR2 FQNEAQ, per germline. CDR3 sequence reads: CASSLGRQGLGDEQYF. The CDR3 DNA is TGTGCCAGCAGCTTAGGAAGACAGGGTTTAGGGGACGAGCAGTACTTC.

The chain is built from TRBV29-1 and TRBJ1-1; D call uncertain. Trimming cost V 4 bases and J 3 bases, with 15 bases left between them. The germline gives CDR1 SQVTM, CDR2 ANQGSEA. This CDR3 region has 14 residues. The CDR3, as DNA: TGCAGCGTTGGGCGGCAGTTAAGGGACACTGAAGCTTTCTTT. Its translation: CSVGRQLRDTEAFF.

This clone was detected ten times or more. J is TRBJ2-7 and V is TRBV28; TRBD2 agrees at 15 bases. Germline V gene data show CDR1 as MDHEN and CDR2 as SYDVKM. Germline trimming cut 5 bases from V and 3 bases from J; bases unmatched to any gene: 2. The CDR3 is 15 amino acids. This chain's CDR3 is CASSGLAGGRYEQYF. In nucleotides, the CDR3 is TGTGCCAGCAGTGGACTAGCGGGAGGGCGCTACGAGCAGTACTTC.

The rearrangement uses TRBV6-5 and TRBJ2-7, with unresolved D. The CDR3 extends over 16 amino acids. Germline V gene sequence: CDR1 MNHEY, CDR2 SVGAGI. Trimming stripped 2 bases from V and 6 bases from J, with 20 bases between. This CDR3 reads CASSYTLDGARLEQYF. The CDR3, as DNA: TGTGCCAGCAGTTACACTCTGGACGGAGCCCGACTCGAGCAGTACTTC.

The genes are TRBV6-6 and TRBJ2-7; 8 bases line up with TRBD1. Germline CDR1 is MNHNY and CDR2 is SVGAGI (reference sequence). This CDR3 spans 14 amino acids. After removal of 6 bases from V and 0 bases from J, the junction contained 4 bases not matched to a gene. The CDR3 sequence is CASRNGQGSYEQYF. CDR3 coding DNA: TGTGCCAGCAGAAATGGACAGGGCTCCTACGAGCAGTACTTC.

This chain connects TRBV4-3 to TRBJ2-3, with D possibly matching TRBD2 (7 bases). The CDR3 sequence is 16 residues long. The V end lost 4 bases, the J end lost 2 bases, and 16 bases lay between the germline ends. Looked up from germline, CDR1 is LGHNA and CDR2 is YSLEER. CDR3 sequence (DNA): TGCGCCAGCAGCCTCTCCGCGGGGGCTCCCACAGATACGCAGTATTTT. This encodes CASSLSAGAPTDTQYF.

A note on this clone: Within the sample, other DNA sequences also encode this same CDR3. V and J are TRBV6-6 and TRBJ1-1; D may be TRBD1 (5 bases). The CDR3 spans 13 residues. The V end lost 5 bases, the J end lost 2 bases, and 9 bases lay between the germline ends. Looked up from germline, CDR1 is MNHNY and CDR2 is SVGAGI (reference sequence). The CDR3 loop is CASSPTENTEAFF. In nucleotides, the CDR3 is TGTGCCAGCAGTCCGACAGAAAACACTGAAGCTTTCTTT.

The chain has TRBV9 and TRBJ2-1; 10 nucleotides match TRBD2. The CDR3 is 15 residues long. Trimming took 3 bases from V and 2 from J; bases not matched to a gene: 2. Germline assignment: CDR1 SGDLS and CDR2 YYNGEE. The CDR3 DNA follows: TGTGCCAGCAGCGGACTAGCGGGTGCCTACAATGAGCAGTTCTTC. As protein: CASSGLAGAYNEQFF.

Notes on this clone: Just one base apart from a much larger clone, this may be a read error. The sample has other DNA sequences that encode this CDR3 too. The chain links TRBV6-5 to TRBJ1-1; D remains unclear. Germline lookup yields CDR1 MNHEY and CDR2 SVGAGI. The length of the CDR3 is 13 residues. The CDR3 sequence: CASSYGEGTEAFF. The DNA of the CDR3 is TGCGCCAGCAGTTACGGGGAGGGCACTGAAGCTTTCTTT.

This clone was observed once. This chain joins TRBV30 and TRBJ2-5; D perhaps matches TRBD2 (6 bases). V dropped 0 bases and J dropped 5 bases, with 19 bases sitting between them. This CDR3 has 16 amino acids. Germline V gives CDR1 GTSNPN, CDR2 SVGIG (reference sequence). In DNA, the CDR3 is TGTGCCTGGAGTGTAAGATGGAGGGCCCGATCCGAGACCCAGTACTTC. It translates to CAWSVRWRARSETQYF.

The chain recombines TRBV2 with TRBJ2-1, with D possibly matching TRBD2 (6 bases). V was shortened by 10 bases and J by 3 bases, with 19 bases between the two germline ends. There are 15 residues in the CDR3. Germline CDR1 SNHLY, CDR2 FYNNEI. CDR3 amino acids: CATTPGTPSYNEQFF. The CDR3 DNA reads TGTGCCACAACCCCCGGGACTCCAAGCTACAATGAGCAGTTCTTC.

The rearrangement uses TRBV19 and TRBJ2-1, with D unresolved. This CDR3 comprises 15 residues. Germline CDR1 reads LNHDA; CDR2 reads SQIVND (reference sequence). V lost 3 bases and J 3 bases, leaving 12 bases between the germline ends. The CDR3 is CASSMTGGNYNEQFF. CDR3 nucleotides: TGTGCCAGTAGTATGACTGGCGGAAACTACAATGAGCAGTTCTTC.

Comments on this clone: One end of the junction is discordant with germline, which a read error may explain. Here the CDR3 DNA reads TGCACCAGCACTCCGACAGCTCTGAACACTGAAGCTTTCTTT. This codes for CTSTPTALNTEAFF. J is TRBJ1-1 and V is TRBV5-1; a weak D match, TRBD1 (5 bases). The CDR3 contains 14 residues. Germline CDR1 reads SGHRS; CDR2 reads YFSETQ.

The genes are TRBV27 and TRBJ2-2; 9 nucleotides line up with TRBD1. V dropped 6 bases and J dropped 4; count of bases not matched to a gene: 6. The CDR3 consists of 15 residues. The germline CDR1 and CDR2 sequences are MNHEY and SMNVEV (reference sequence). The chain's CDR3 is CASRKQGAGTGELFF. The CDR3 nucleotides are TGTGCCAGCAGGAAACAGGGGGCGGGCACCGGGGAGCTGTTTTTT.

This clone was picked up one time. V usage is TRBV29-1 and J usage is TRBJ2-1; TRBD2 is a possible D gene (6 bases). There are 12 residues in the CDR3. Per the germline V gene, CDR1 is SQVTM and CDR2 is ANQGSEA. Trimming stripped 2 bases from V and 7 bases from J, with 9 bases between. The CDR3 bases are TGCAGCGTTGAACCTAGCGTGAATGAGCAGTTCTTC. Translating gives CSVEPSVNEQFF.

The chain employs TRBV28 and TRBJ1-1; D possibly corresponds to TRBD1 (5 bases). V dropped 2 bases and J dropped 7 bases, with 11 bases sitting between them. From germline, CDR1 is MDHEN and CDR2 SYDVKM. The CDR3 loop spans 13 amino acids. The DNA for the CDR3 is TGTGCCAGCAGTTTAGGGGCGGTAGGTGAAGCTTTCTTT. Amino acids: CASSLGAVGEAFF.

The CDR3 sequence is CASSETGESQPQHF. CDR3 DNA: TGTGCCAGCAGTGAGACAGGGGAGAGCCAGCCCCAGCATTTT. The J gene is TRBJ1-5, the V gene TRBV28; 8 nucleotides agree with TRBD1. This CDR3 has 14 residues. V shed 5 bases, J shed 7 bases, and the junction held 7 bases outside the gene matches. Germline V gives CDR1 MDHEN, CDR2 SYDVKM.

The rearrangement uses TRBV28 and TRBJ1-4; TRBD1 might be the D (6 bases). The length of the CDR3 is 16 residues. CDR1 and CDR2 (germline): MDHEN, SYDVKM. V was clipped by 2 bases and J by 5 bases, with 15 bases between them. CDR3 amino acids: CASSLNRPGENEKLFF. DNA of the CDR3: TGTGCCAGCAGTTTAAATAGGCCAGGGGAGAATGAAAAACTGTTTTTT.